This T cell receptor (beta chain) originates from a study of blood T cell repertoires in COVID-19. Study information: Collection of acute and convalescent COVID-19 samples took place in the United States, Italy and Spain.

Measured with immunoSEQ multiplex PCR; TCRdb has only the in-frame clones, and not every one. The table lists about 210,000 clones, 82% of them singletons. V gave up 4 bases and J gave up 2 bases, with 14 bases separating them. Germline values: CDR1 LGHNA, CDR2 YSLEER. The CDR3 extends over 15 amino acids. The V call is TRBV4-3, the J call TRBJ1-1; perhaps TRBD1 as D (5 bases). The receptor's source is a woman aged 40 to 55 with acute or convalescent COVID-19. The sequenced material came from peripheral blood. The CDR3 region is CASSRGDRLNTEAFF. CDR3 nucleotide sequence: TGCGCCAGCAGCCGAGGAGACAGACTTAACACTGAAGCTTTCTTT.